Listed below are T cell receptor beta chains from one sample, sequenced in a study of blood T cell repertoires in COVID-19. Generated by immunoSEQ multiplex PCR, the TCRdb table keeps only in-frame clones and is missing some. The table records about 150,000 clones, about 85% of them present only once. What was sequenced was peripheral blood. The receptors originated from a woman aged 55-70 years with active or convalescent COVID-19. Each CDR3 is given with its conserved first and last residue. The order of the fields is J gene, V gene, clone size, D gene, CDR3 DNA, CDR3 protein. The D gene is left open where the match is weak. Clone size is not always given. Where it is, it says once, few, many or a class for expanded clones.

j_gene: TRBJ2-1; v_gene: TRBV5-1; abundance: -; d_gene: -; CDR3nt: TGCGCCAGCAGCCCCACAGGGAGCTCCTACAATGAGCAGTTCTTC; CDR3aa: CASSPTGSSYNEQFF
j_gene: TRBJ1-6; v_gene: TRBV6-6; abundance: -; d_gene: -; CDR3nt: TGTGCCAGCAGTTACATTGGTGATCAAGCTGGTTCACCCCTCCACTTT; CDR3aa: CASSYIGDQAGSPLHF
j_gene: TRBJ1-4; v_gene: TRBV12-3/TRBV12-4; abundance: few; d_gene: -; CDR3nt: TGTGCCAGTGGGGAACAGGTTGAAAAACTGTTTTTT; CDR3aa: CASGEQVEKLFF
j_gene: TRBJ1-1; v_gene: TRBV6-7; abundance: -; d_gene: -; CDR3nt: TGTGCCAGCAGTTACTCCCTTAGACAGGTGGTAGCTTTCTTT; CDR3aa: CASSYSLRQVVAFF
j_gene: TRBJ2-7; v_gene: TRBV7-9; abundance: -; d_gene: TRBD1; CDR3nt: TGTGCCAGCAGCTTCGGGACAGTGGACGAGCAGTACTTC; CDR3aa: CASSFGTVDEQYF
j_gene: TRBJ2-2; v_gene: TRBV19; abundance: once; d_gene: TRBD2; CDR3nt: TGTGCCAGTAGTCCCAGACTAGCGGGGGCCTACACCGGGGAGCTGTTTTTT; CDR3aa: CASSPRLAGAYTGELFF
j_gene: TRBJ1-1; v_gene: TRBV7-9; abundance: -; d_gene: -; CDR3nt: TGTGCCACCGATAGACGGCGGGGACCTGAAGCTTTCTTT; CDR3aa: CATDRRRGPEAFF
j_gene: TRBJ2-7; v_gene: TRBV5-1; abundance: -; d_gene: -; CDR3nt: TGCGCCAGCAGCTTGGGTCGGAGTTCCTACGAGCAGTACTTC; CDR3aa: CASSLGRSSYEQYF
j_gene: TRBJ2-2; v_gene: TRBV7-9; abundance: once; d_gene: -; CDR3nt: TGTGCCAGCGAATTATCGGGGGTCACCGGGGAGCTGTTTTTT; CDR3aa: CASELSGVTGELFF
j_gene: TRBJ1-1; v_gene: TRBV6-2/TRBV6-3; abundance: -; d_gene: -; CDR3nt: TGTGCCAGCAGTTACTATTTTAGACACGCTTTCTTT; CDR3aa: CASSYYFRHAFF
j_gene: TRBJ1-6; v_gene: TRBV3-1/TRBV3-2; abundance: -; d_gene: TRBD1; CDR3nt: TGTGCCAGCAGCCGATCACAGGGGGGGAATTCACCCCTCCACTTT; CDR3aa: CASSRSQGGNSPLHF
j_gene: TRBJ2-7; v_gene: TRBV6-5; abundance: once; d_gene: TRBD2; CDR3nt: TGTGCCAGCAGTCCGATCGTCGGGGGGTCCTACGAGCAGTACTTC; CDR3aa: CASSPIVGGSYEQYF
j_gene: TRBJ2-7; v_gene: TRBV7-2; abundance: once; d_gene: -; CDR3nt: TGTGCCAGCAGCTCAGATTATTACGAGCAGTACTTC; CDR3aa: CASSSDYYEQYF
j_gene: TRBJ1-4; v_gene: TRBV19; abundance: -; d_gene: -; CDR3nt: TGTGCCAGTAGTAACCGGGAAGAGAATGAAAAACTGTTTTTT; CDR3aa: CASSNREENEKLFF
j_gene: TRBJ1-1; v_gene: TRBV6-2/TRBV6-3; abundance: -; d_gene: -; CDR3nt: TGTGCCAGCAGCCGGACACAGAACACTGAAGCTTTCTTT; CDR3aa: CASSRTQNTEAFF
j_gene: TRBJ1-5; v_gene: TRBV3-1/TRBV3-2; abundance: -; d_gene: TRBD1; CDR3nt: TGTGCCAGCAGCCAGGCTCAGGGGGTGGGTCAGCCCCAGCATTTT; CDR3aa: CASSQAQGVGQPQHF
j_gene: TRBJ1-2; v_gene: TRBV25-1; abundance: -; d_gene: -; CDR3nt: TGTGCCAGCAGTGACCGAAGCCAGGGTAGGAATGGCTACACCTTC; CDR3aa: CASSDRSQGRNGYTF
j_gene: TRBJ1-5; v_gene: TRBV5-1; abundance: few; d_gene: TRBD1; CDR3nt: TGCGCCAGCAGCCCCGGGACAGGCATCAATCAGCCCCAGCATTTT; CDR3aa: CASSPGTGINQPQHF
j_gene: TRBJ1-2; v_gene: TRBV7-2; abundance: -; d_gene: TRBD1; CDR3nt: TGTGCCAGCAGCTCACAGGGGTCAAACTATGGCTACACCTTC; CDR3aa: CASSSQGSNYGYTF
j_gene: TRBJ1-1; v_gene: TRBV6-2/TRBV6-3; abundance: -; d_gene: -; CDR3nt: TGTGCCAGCAGTTACGCTGTGTCGGGCACTGAAGCTTTCTTT; CDR3aa: CASSYAVSGTEAFF
j_gene: TRBJ2-1; v_gene: TRBV9; abundance: -; d_gene: TRBD2; CDR3nt: TGTGCCAGCAGCGCCCCCGGGACTAGCGGGGGGGCCGGCGAGCAGTTCTTC; CDR3aa: CASSAPGTSGGAGEQFF
j_gene: TRBJ2-6; v_gene: TRBV6-6; abundance: once; d_gene: TRBD1; CDR3nt: TGTGCCAGCAGCCGATCCGGGACAGCGAGCTCTGGGGCCAACGTCCTGACTTTC; CDR3aa: CASSRSGTASSGANVLTF
j_gene: TRBJ2-1; v_gene: TRBV7-2; abundance: -; d_gene: TRBD2; CDR3nt: TGTGCCAGCAGCCAGGGCGGGGGACGCTCCTACAATGAGCAGTTCTTC; CDR3aa: CASSQGGGRSYNEQFF
j_gene: TRBJ1-2; v_gene: TRBV3-1/TRBV3-2; abundance: -; d_gene: TRBD1; CDR3nt: TGTGCCAGCAGCCAAGGAGGGACAGGGGGGTATGGCTACACCTTC; CDR3aa: CASSQGGTGGYGYTF
j_gene: TRBJ2-7; v_gene: TRBV3-1/TRBV3-2; abundance: -; d_gene: TRBD2; CDR3nt: TGTGCCAGCAGCCAAGTAGCGGGGGGGCCCTACGAGCAGTACTTC; CDR3aa: CASSQVAGGPYEQYF
j_gene: TRBJ2-7; v_gene: TRBV7-3; abundance: few; d_gene: TRBD2; CDR3nt: TGTGCCAGCAGCCGGGGGGGCGGTACGTACGAGCAGTACTTC; CDR3aa: CASSRGGGTYEQYF
j_gene: TRBJ2-7; v_gene: TRBV24-1; abundance: -; d_gene: -; CDR3nt: TGTGCCACCAGCCGAATCTATTCAGGTTACGAGCAGTACTTC; CDR3aa: CATSRIYSGYEQYF
j_gene: TRBJ1-2; v_gene: TRBV27; abundance: -; d_gene: TRBD1; CDR3nt: TGTGCCAGCAGTTTATCTGTGACAGGGGACAGCTACACCTTC; CDR3aa: CASSLSVTGDSYTF
j_gene: TRBJ2-1; v_gene: TRBV30; abundance: -; d_gene: -; CDR3nt: TGTGCCTGGAGCCAAAGACAGTCGCCCGAATGGCATGAGCAGTTCTTC; CDR3aa: CAWSQRQSPEWHEQFF
j_gene: TRBJ2-7; v_gene: TRBV19; abundance: once; d_gene: TRBD2; CDR3nt: TGTGCCAGTGCGGGGGGGTATATTTCGGACGAGCAGTACTTC; CDR3aa: CASAGGYISDEQYF
j_gene: TRBJ1-4; v_gene: TRBV11-2; abundance: -; d_gene: TRBD1; CDR3nt: TGTGCCAGCAGTCCCAAGGGACAGCCTAATGAAAAACTGTTTTTT; CDR3aa: CASSPKGQPNEKLFF
j_gene: TRBJ2-1; v_gene: TRBV5-5; abundance: -; d_gene: TRBD1; CDR3nt: TGTGCCAGCAGGTATAATCCGGGACAGAAATACAATGAGCAGTTCTTC; CDR3aa: CASRYNPGQKYNEQFF
j_gene: TRBJ1-5; v_gene: TRBV30; abundance: -; d_gene: -; CDR3nt: TGTGCCTGGAGTGTACGGGGGTCGGGGCCCCAGCATTTT; CDR3aa: CAWSVRGSGPQHF
j_gene: TRBJ2-1; v_gene: TRBV7-3; abundance: -; d_gene: -; CDR3nt: TGTGCCAGCAGCTTACCCAAAGGGGCGCATGAGCAGTTCTTC; CDR3aa: CASSLPKGAHEQFF
j_gene: TRBJ1-4; v_gene: TRBV30; abundance: -; d_gene: TRBD1; CDR3nt: TGTGCCTGGAGACTTACAGGGGGGTTGGAAAAACTGTTTTTT; CDR3aa: CAWRLTGGLEKLFF
j_gene: TRBJ1-5; v_gene: TRBV28; abundance: -; d_gene: -; CDR3nt: TGTGCCAGCAGTCCTCTGGGAGAGCCCCAGCATTTT; CDR3aa: CASSPLGEPQHF